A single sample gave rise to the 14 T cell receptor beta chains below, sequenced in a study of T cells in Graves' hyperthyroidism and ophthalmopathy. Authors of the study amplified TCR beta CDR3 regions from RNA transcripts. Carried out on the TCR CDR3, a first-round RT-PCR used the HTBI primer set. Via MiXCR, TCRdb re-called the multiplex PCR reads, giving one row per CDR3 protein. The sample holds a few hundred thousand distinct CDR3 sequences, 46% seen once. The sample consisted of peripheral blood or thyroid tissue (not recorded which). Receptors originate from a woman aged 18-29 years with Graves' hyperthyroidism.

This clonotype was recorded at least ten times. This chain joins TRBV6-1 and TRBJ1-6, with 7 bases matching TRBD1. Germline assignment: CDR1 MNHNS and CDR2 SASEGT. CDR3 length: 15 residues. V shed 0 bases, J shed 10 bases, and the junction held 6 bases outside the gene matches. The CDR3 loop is CASSEARQGKSPLHF. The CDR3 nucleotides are TGTGCCAGCAGTGAAGCACGACAGGGAAAATCACCCCTCCACTTT.

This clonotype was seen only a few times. This chain's CDR3 is CASSLGRVSYEQYF. The CDR3, as DNA: TGCGCCAGCAGCTTGGGGAGGGTAAGCTACGAGCAGTACTTC. V and J are TRBV5-1 and TRBJ2-7; TRBD2 is a possible D gene (6 bases). The V and J ends lost 0 bases and 3 bases respectively, with 10 bases between them. This CDR3 region has 14 residues. Germline values: CDR1 SGHRS, CDR2 YFSETQ.

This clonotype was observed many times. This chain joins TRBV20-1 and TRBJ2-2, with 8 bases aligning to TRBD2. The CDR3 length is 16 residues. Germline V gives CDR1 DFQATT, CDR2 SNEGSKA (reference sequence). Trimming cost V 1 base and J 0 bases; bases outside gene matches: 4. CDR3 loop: CSARAGREANTGELFF. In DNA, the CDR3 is TGCAGTGCTAGAGCAGGGCGGGAGGCGAACACCGGGGAGCTGTTTTTT.

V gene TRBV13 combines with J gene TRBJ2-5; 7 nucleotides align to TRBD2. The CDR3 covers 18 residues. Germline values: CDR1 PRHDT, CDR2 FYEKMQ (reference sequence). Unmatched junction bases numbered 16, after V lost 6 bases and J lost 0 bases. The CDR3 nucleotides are TGTGCCAGCAGTGAAGGAGGCGGGAGCCGGATCTACCAAGAGACCCAGTACTTC. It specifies CASSEGGGSRIYQETQYF.

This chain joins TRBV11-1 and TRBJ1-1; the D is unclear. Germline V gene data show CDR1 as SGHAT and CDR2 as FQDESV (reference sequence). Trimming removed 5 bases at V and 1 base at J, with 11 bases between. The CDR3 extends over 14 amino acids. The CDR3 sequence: CASSHGRPNTEAFF. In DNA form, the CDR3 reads TGTGCCAGCAGCCATGGCAGGCCGAACACTGAAGCTTTCTTT. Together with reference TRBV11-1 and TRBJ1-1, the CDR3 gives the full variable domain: EAEVAQSPRYKITEKSQAVAFWCDPISGHATLYWYRQILGQGPELLVQFQDESVVDDSQLPKDRFSAERLKGVDSTLKIQPAELGDSAMYLCASSHGRPNTEAFFGQGTRLTVV.

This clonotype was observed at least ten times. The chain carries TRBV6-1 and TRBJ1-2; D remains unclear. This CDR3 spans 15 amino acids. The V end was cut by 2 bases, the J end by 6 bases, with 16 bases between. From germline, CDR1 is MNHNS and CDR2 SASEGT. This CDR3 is CASSENGVLQDGYTF. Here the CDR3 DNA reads TGTGCCAGCAGTGAAAATGGGGTATTGCAAGATGGCTACACCTTC.

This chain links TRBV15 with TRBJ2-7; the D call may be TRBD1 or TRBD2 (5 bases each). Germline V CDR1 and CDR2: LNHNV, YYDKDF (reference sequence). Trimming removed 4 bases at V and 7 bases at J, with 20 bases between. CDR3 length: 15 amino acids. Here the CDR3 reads CATSTRDAGLGEQYF. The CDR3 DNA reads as TGTGCCACCAGCACTCGGGACGCAGGATTGGGAGAGCAGTACTTC.

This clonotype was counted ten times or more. DNA for the CDR3: TGTGCCAGCAGACCCAGGACAGGTCCTACCTACGAGCAGTACTTC. Translated: CASRPRTGPTYEQYF. This rearrangement joins TRBV7-9 to TRBJ2-7, with 7 bases matching TRBD1. CDR1 and CDR2 from the germline V gene are SEHNR and FQNEAQ (reference sequence). This CDR3 contains 15 residues. J lost 2 bases, V lost 6 bases, and 10 bases had no gene match. The full variable domain, rest sourced from reference TRBV7-9 and TRBJ2-7, is DTGVSQNPRHKITKRGQNVTFRCDPISEHNRLYWYRQTLGQGPEFLTYFQNEAQLEKSRLLSDRFSAERPKGSFSTLEIQRTEQGDSAMYLCASRPRTGPTYEQYFGPGTRLTVT.

DNA for the CDR3: TGTGCCAGCGTTGAAGTTTTAGGTGGGGCCTACGAGCAGTACTTC. Its translation: CASVEVLGGAYEQYF. V and J are TRBV2 and TRBJ2-7; D call uncertain. V lost 8 bases and J 2 bases, leaving 19 bases between the germline ends. Germline lookup yields CDR1 SNHLY and CDR2 FYNNEI. The CDR3 is 15 residues long.

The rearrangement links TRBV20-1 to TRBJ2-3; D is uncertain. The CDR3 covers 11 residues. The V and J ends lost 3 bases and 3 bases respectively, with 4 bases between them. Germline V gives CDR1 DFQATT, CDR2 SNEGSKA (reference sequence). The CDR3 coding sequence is TGCAGTGCTAGGCAGACAGATACGCAGTATTTT. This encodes CSARQTDTQYF.

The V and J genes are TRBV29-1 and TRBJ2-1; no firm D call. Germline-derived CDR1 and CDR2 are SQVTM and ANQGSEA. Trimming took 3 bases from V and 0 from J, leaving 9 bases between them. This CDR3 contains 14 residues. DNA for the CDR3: TGCAGCGTTGACGCCCCTAGCTCCTACAATGAGCAGTTCTTC. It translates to CSVDAPSSYNEQFF.

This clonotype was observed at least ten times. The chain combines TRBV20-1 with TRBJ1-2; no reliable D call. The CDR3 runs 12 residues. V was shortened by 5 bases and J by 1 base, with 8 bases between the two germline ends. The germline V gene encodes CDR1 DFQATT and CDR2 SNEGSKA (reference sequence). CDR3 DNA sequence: TGCAGTGCTCAGGCCGATAACTATGGCTACACCTTC. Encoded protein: CSAQADNYGYTF.

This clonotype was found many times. This CDR3 is CASSLVPGQVTGELFF. The CDR3 nucleotides are TGTGCCAGCAGCTTAGTTCCGGGGCAGGTCACCGGGGAGCTGTTTTTT. The chain links TRBV7-2 to TRBJ2-2, with D perhaps matching TRBD1 or TRBD2 (5 bases each). Trimming shortened V by 1 base and J by 4 bases, and 13 bases separated the two germline ends. CDR3 size: 16 residues. Germline values: CDR1 SGHTA, CDR2 FQGNSA.

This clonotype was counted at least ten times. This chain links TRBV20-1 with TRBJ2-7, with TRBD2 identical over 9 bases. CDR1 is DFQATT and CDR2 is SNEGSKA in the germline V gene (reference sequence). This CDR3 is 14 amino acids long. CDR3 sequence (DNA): TGCAGCTCATGGGGTAGCGGGAGTCTCTACGAGCAGTACTTC. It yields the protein CSSWGSGSLYEQYF.